Below are 21 T cell receptor beta chains sequenced from a single sample in a study of shared clonotypes between healthy human individuals. This table comes from immunoSEQ multiplex PCR, and its TCRdb copy is limited to in-frame clones, with some not included. Of under 600,000 clones in the sample, around 97% were seen once. Sequenced: naive CD4+ T cells sorted from blood. The subset is: CD45RA+ positively selected. The origin of the receptors is a woman in her twenties or thirties in good health.

The chain recombines TRBV5-5 with TRBJ2-5; 9 nucleotides line up with TRBD1. The CDR3 is 16 residues long. Germline CDR1 and CDR2: SGHKS and YYEKEE (reference sequence). Germline trimming cut 1 base from V and 2 bases from J; bases unmatched to any gene: 6. The CDR3 spells CASSLKDRGEQETQYF. In nucleotides, the CDR3 is TGTGCCAGCAGCTTGAAGGACAGGGGAGAGCAAGAGACCCAGTACTTC. Full variable domain (remainder filled in from reference TRBV5-5 and TRBJ2-5): DAGVTQSPTHLIKTRGQQVTLRCSPISGHKSVSWYQQVLGQGPQFIFQYYEKEERGRGNFPDRFSARQFPNYSSELNVNALLLGDSALYLCASSLKDRGEQETQYFGPGTRLLVL.

This chain uses TRBV6-1 with TRBJ2-2; 7 positions match TRBD2. The V gene end was trimmed by 6 bases and the J gene end by 7 bases; junction bases not matched to a gene: 2. The germline CDR1 and CDR2 sequences are MNHNS and SASEGT. The length of the CDR3 is 12 residues. CDR3 protein: CASRREGGELFF. The CDR3 DNA sequence: TGTGCCAGCAGGAGGGAGGGCGGGGAGCTGTTTTTT.

This clone was found once. The chain links TRBV18 to TRBJ1-2; D is undetermined. V was pared by 0 bases and J by 4 bases, with 12 bases between. CDR3 length: 15 residues. The germline V gene has CDR1 KGHSH and CDR2 LQKENI. CDR3: CASSPPVTKGYGYTF. CDR3 nucleotide sequence: TGTGCCAGCTCACCACCCGTGACAAAAGGCTATGGCTACACCTTC.

The chain couples TRBV4-1 to TRBJ1-2, with D unresolved. CDR3 length equals 16 residues. The V end lost 1 base, the J end lost 3 bases, and 15 bases lay between the germline ends. The germline V gene encodes CDR1 MGHRA and CDR2 YSYEKL. In DNA, the CDR3 is TGCGCCAGCAGCCAAGTTTTGAGGCAGGTCGACTATGGCTACACCTTC. It yields the protein CASSQVLRQVDYGYTF.

V gene TRBV7-2 combines with J gene TRBJ2-3, with a weak D call TRBD1 (6 bases). Trimming cost V 5 bases and J 3 bases, with 27 bases left between them. The CDR3 is 19 amino acids. Germline V lookup: CDR1 SGHTA, CDR2 FQGNSA. The CDR3 sequence is CASSRRRARTADPTDTQYF. The CDR3 DNA is TGTGCCAGCAGCCGCCGCCGAGCCCGGACAGCCGACCCTACAGATACGCAGTATTTT.

The chain joins TRBV18 to TRBJ1-1; 7 nucleotides agree with TRBD1. Germline V gene data show CDR1 as KGHSH and CDR2 as LQKENI. V lost 6 bases to trimming and J lost 1 base; unmatched junction nucleotides: 8. There are 15 residues in the CDR3. CDR3 amino acids: CASSPVRDRNTEAFF. The CDR3 nucleotides read TGTGCCAGCTCCCCCGTTCGGGACAGGAACACTGAAGCTTTCTTT.

The chain has TRBV6-6 and TRBJ2-7; 8 nucleotides agree with TRBD1. V shed 4 bases, J shed 7 bases, and the junction held 12 bases outside the gene matches. Germline values: CDR1 MNHNY, CDR2 SVGAGI (reference sequence). The CDR3 is made up of 15 amino acids. The CDR3 is CASSSSTGAGGEQYF. CDR3 nucleotide sequence: TGTGCCAGCAGTTCCTCGACAGGGGCTGGTGGAGAGCAGTACTTC.

This chain connects TRBV27 to TRBJ2-1, with D perhaps matching TRBD2 (5 bases). Deletions cut 2 bases from V and 4 bases from J, with 12 bases between. The CDR3 runs to 15 residues. Germline CDR1 is MNHEY and CDR2 is SMNVEV (reference sequence). DNA for the CDR3: TGTGCCAGCAGTTTAAGGCTACTAGGTTACAATGAGCAGTTCTTC. Encoded protein: CASSLRLLGYNEQFF.

V is TRBV28 and J is TRBJ2-3; D ambiguous. The V end lost 6 bases, the J end lost 8 bases, and 15 bases lay between the germline ends. The CDR3 runs 13 residues. The germline gives CDR1 MDHEN, CDR2 SYDVKM. The CDR3 loop is CASRRDGWGTQYF. In DNA form, the CDR3 reads TGTGCCAGCAGACGTGACGGATGGGGTACGCAGTATTTT.

Concerning this clone: Other DNA sequences in the same sample also yield this CDR3. The chain employs TRBV18 and TRBJ1-1; unclear D gene. The germline gives CDR1 KGHSH, CDR2 LQKENI. The CDR3 extends over 13 amino acids. Trimming shortened V by 4 bases and J by 0 bases, and 6 bases separated the two germline ends. The CDR3: CASSQGMNTEAFF. The CDR3 DNA sequence: TGTGCCAGCTCACAAGGAATGAACACTGAAGCTTTCTTT.

V is TRBV10-3 and J is TRBJ1-1; D is perhaps TRBD1 (5 bases). Per the germline V gene, CDR1 is ENHRY and CDR2 is SYGVKD. V lost 1 base to trimming and J lost 1 base, with 13 bases between them. This CDR3 comprises 16 residues. CDR3 residues: CAISELPGAWNTEAFF. The CDR3 nucleotides read TGTGCCATCAGTGAGTTGCCCGGGGCGTGGAACACTGAAGCTTTCTTT.

The V call is TRBV27, the J call TRBJ2-5, with no clear D. Per the germline V gene, CDR1 is MNHEY and CDR2 is SMNVEV (reference sequence). The CDR3 is 15 amino acids. Trimming took 6 bases from V and 2 from J, leaving 16 bases between them. CDR3 bases: TGTGCCAGCAGCCCATCCTGGCACCAGCAAGAGACCCAGTACTTC. It is translated as CASSPSWHQQETQYF.

The chain recombines TRBV27 with TRBJ2-5; the D gene is possibly TRBD2 (5 bases). Germline CDR1 is MNHEY and CDR2 is SMNVEV (reference sequence). V was shortened by 6 bases and J by 7 bases, with 12 bases between the two germline ends. The CDR3 is made up of 12 amino acids. As DNA, the CDR3 is TGTGCCAGCAGGCCGGGAATGGGGACCCAGTACTTC. Protein: CASRPGMGTQYF.

This chain connects TRBV28 to TRBJ1-2, with 7 bases aligning to TRBD1. V shed 6 bases and J 2 bases; nucleotides not matched to a gene: 12. This CDR3 is 16 amino acids long. CDR1 is MDHEN, CDR2 SYDVKM, per germline. The CDR3: CASRSSRGALNYGYTF. The CDR3, as DNA: TGTGCCAGCAGGTCGTCCAGGGGGGCCCTCAACTATGGCTACACCTTC.

The chain combines TRBV6-7 with TRBJ1-1; TRBD1 might be the D (5 bases). TRBV6-7 is annotated as an ORF whose role is uncertain. Trimming pared 8 bases from V and 3 bases from J, leaving 13 bases between. The CDR3 sequence is 13 residues long. CDR3 region: CASPTGTHTEAFF. CDR3 nucleotide sequence: TGTGCCAGCCCCACAGGAACCCACACTGAAGCTTTCTTT.

The chain joins TRBV5-8 to TRBJ2-7, with a weak D call TRBD1 (6 bases). From germline, CDR1 is SGHTS and CDR2 YDEGEE. Trimming pared 0 bases from V and 5 bases from J, leaving 12 bases between. The CDR3 spans 14 residues. CDR3 sequence (DNA): TGTGCCAGCAGCTTGGGACAGGCGGCGGACGAGCAGTACTTC. Its protein product is CASSLGQAADEQYF.

CDR3 in amino acids: CASRRTSDYEQYF. The CDR3 bases are TGTGCCAGCAGAAGGACTAGCGACTACGAGCAGTACTTC. The chain recombines TRBV2 with TRBJ2-7, with TRBD2 identical over 9 bases. V trimming: 6 bases; J trimming: 3 bases; junction bases outside the gene matches: 3. The CDR3 runs to 13 residues. Looked up from germline, CDR1 is SNHLY and CDR2 is FYNNEI.

The V gene is TRBV28, the J gene TRBJ1-1, with D unclear. V dropped 3 bases and J dropped 1 base, with 6 bases sitting between them. Germline-derived CDR1 and CDR2 are MDHEN and SYDVKM. The CDR3 loop spans 13 amino acids. CDR3 nucleotides: TGTGCCAGCAGTTTCTTCAGGAACACTGAAGCTTTCTTT. It codes for CASSFFRNTEAFF.

The chain links TRBV6-1 to TRBJ1-1; 8 bases map to TRBD1. The ends lost 8 bases at V and 0 bases at J; junction bases unmatched: 8. The CDR3 loop spans 15 amino acids. The V gene's germline CDR1 is MNHNS and CDR2 SASEGT. The CDR3 protein is CASSRTGTMNTEAFF. DNA of the CDR3: TGTGCCAGCTCCAGGACAGGGACCATGAACACTGAAGCTTTCTTT.

The chain joins TRBV7-8 to TRBJ2-7; the match to TRBD1 covers 9 bases. Germline V gene data show CDR1 as SGHVS and CDR2 as FQNEAQ. CDR3 length: 14 amino acids. Trimming took 5 bases from V and 2 from J; bases not matched to a gene: 4. The CDR3 loop reads CASSVGDRAYEQYF. DNA for the CDR3: TGTGCCAGCAGCGTAGGGGACAGGGCCTACGAGCAGTACTTC.

The gene calls are TRBV2 and TRBJ1-5, with unresolved D. Germline CDR1 and CDR2: SNHLY and FYNNEI. V was pared by 8 bases and J by 0 bases, with 8 bases between. This CDR3 is 13 amino acids long. The CDR3 sequence: CASSEVSNQPQHF. As DNA, the CDR3 is TGTGCCAGCTCTGAAGTTAGCAATCAGCCCCAGCATTTT. Combining the CDR3 with reference TRBV2 and TRBJ1-5 gives the whole variable domain EPEVTQTPSHQVTQMGQEVILRCVPISNHLYFYWYRQILGQKVEFLVSFYNNEISEKSEIFDDQFSVERPDGSNFTLKIRSTKLEDSAMYFCASSEVSNQPQHFGDGTRLSIL.